A single sample is the source of the 20 T cell receptor beta chains below, sequenced in a study of T cells in Graves' hyperthyroidism and ophthalmopathy. RNA transcripts provided the source from which TCR beta CDR3 regions were amplified. In the first-round RT-PCR of the TCR CDR3, the HTBI primer set was used. TCRdb ran MiXCR on the multiplex PCR reads and lists one entry per CDR3 protein. The table shows more than 350,000 distinct CDR3 sequences, with under 15% occurring only once. Sequenced sample: blood. The receptors derive from a woman aged 30 to 39 with Graves' hyperthyroidism.

There are a few counts of this clonotype. The DNA of the CDR3 is TGTGCCAGCAGTTTCCCCAGACAGGGGGCGCGGGGGAATGAAAAACTGTTTTTT. It is translated as CASSFPRQGARGNEKLFF. The chain has TRBV6-1 and TRBJ1-4; 10 nucleotides align to TRBD1. Germline CDR1 reads MNHNS; CDR2 reads SASEGT. Trimming at V came to 5 bases and at J to 5 bases, leaving 14 bases not matched to a gene. The CDR3 is 18 residues long.

This clonotype was counted at least ten times. V is TRBV2 and J is TRBJ2-1; 14 positions match TRBD2. Germline V CDR1 and CDR2: SNHLY, FYNNEI. The CDR3 is 17 amino acids. Unmatched junction bases numbered 6, after V lost 1 base and J lost 7 bases. The CDR3 region has the DNA TGTGCCAGCAGTGAAGGGGGACTAGCGGGAGTGCGGAATGAGCAGTTCTTC. As protein: CASSEGGLAGVRNEQFF.

This clonotype was seen a handful of times. The chain carries TRBV15 and TRBJ2-1; D might be TRBD2 (6 bases). Trimming shortened V by 8 bases and J by 8 bases, and 13 bases separated the two germline ends. CDR1 and CDR2 from the germline V gene are LNHNV and YYDKDF (reference sequence). This CDR3 contains 12 residues. CDR3 DNA: TGTGCCACCGCTACCGGGGGTCATGAGCAGTTCTTC. Its protein is CATATGGHEQFF.

This clonotype was detected only a few times. This chain links TRBV6-1 with TRBJ1-6; the D gene is possibly TRBD1 (5 bases). CDR3 length equals 15 residues. Germline values: CDR1 MNHNS, CDR2 SASEGT. The germline V and J ends were trimmed by 3 bases and 7 bases, with 13 bases remaining between them. The CDR3 nucleotides read TGTGCCAGCAGTGAGGGGCCGGAGGTGAATTCACCCCTCCACTTT. The encoded protein is CASSEGPEVNSPLHF.

The chain has TRBV5-1 and TRBJ2-1; D uncertain. The CDR3 length is 15 residues. V shed 7 bases and J shed 0 bases, with 14 bases lying between them. From germline, CDR1 is SGHRS and CDR2 YFSETQ. DNA of the CDR3: TGCGCCAGCCGGAGCTCCTGGAGCTCCTACAATGAGCAGTTCTTC. Translating gives CASRSSWSSYNEQFF.

To note about this clonotype: A read error may be the cause here, since a much bigger clone is one base away. This chain uses TRBV11-2 with TRBJ2-7; no clear D gene. Germline V gene lookup returns CDR1 SGHAT and CDR2 FQNNGV. The CDR3 has 11 residues. The CDR3 is CVSSTIYEQYF. The CDR3 coding sequence is TGTGTCAGCAGCACGATCTACGAGCAGTACTTC.

This clonotype was observed at least ten times. The chain is built from TRBV30 and TRBJ1-1; a weak D match, TRBD1 (6 bases). Trimming took 2 bases from V and 6 from J, leaving 13 bases between them. Germline V lookup: CDR1 GTSNPN, CDR2 SVGIG (reference sequence). This CDR3 is 13 amino acids long. CDR3 residues: CAWSNRVGAEAFF. The CDR3, as DNA: TGTGCCTGGAGTAACAGGGTAGGCGCTGAAGCTTTCTTT.

This clonotype occurred a few times. The rearrangement links TRBV24-1 to TRBJ2-2; D possibly corresponds to TRBD1 (5 bases). Germline V gives CDR1 KGHDR, CDR2 SFDVKD. The CDR3 is 13 residues long. Trimming shortened V by 5 bases and J by 7 bases, and 10 bases separated the two germline ends. CDR3 protein: CATSVGDLGELFF. DNA for the CDR3: TGTGCCACCAGTGTAGGGGATCTCGGGGAGCTGTTTTTT.

This clonotype was seen ten or more times. V usage is TRBV27 and J usage is TRBJ1-1; D is perhaps TRBD1 (6 bases). The CDR3 extends over 16 amino acids. Trimming left V 0 bases short and J 2 bases short, with 13 bases between. The V gene's germline CDR1 is MNHEY and CDR2 SMNVEV (reference sequence). The chain's CDR3 is CASSLSEGGGNTEAFF. CDR3 DNA: TGTGCCAGCAGTTTATCAGAGGGGGGAGGTAACACTGAAGCTTTCTTT.

This clonotype has at least ten counts. The V gene is TRBV7-8, the J gene TRBJ2-7; D is ambiguous. CDR1 is SGHVS, CDR2 FQNEAQ, per germline. The CDR3 runs to 12 residues. V shed 0 bases and J shed 3 bases, with 3 bases lying between them. The CDR3 spells CASSLAVYEQYF. CDR3 DNA sequence: TGTGCCAGCAGCTTAGCGGTCTACGAGCAGTACTTC.

This clonotype was observed at least ten times. This chain uses TRBV11-2 with TRBJ2-1; D gene ambiguous. V was clipped by 5 bases and J by 3 bases, with 14 bases between them. CDR1 and CDR2 (germline): SGHAT, FQNNGV. The CDR3 spans 15 residues. The CDR3 spells CASSPLVGLYNEQFF. The CDR3 DNA reads as TGTGCCAGCAGCCCCCTGGTAGGCCTCTACAATGAGCAGTTCTTC. The full variable domain, in which reference TRBV11-2 and TRBJ2-1 provide the parts outside the CDR3, is EAGVAQSPRYKIIEKRQSVAFWCNPISGHATLYWYQQILGQGPKLLIQFQNNGVVDDSQLPKDRFSAERLKGVDSTLKIQPAKLEDSAVYLCASSPLVGLYNEQFFGPGTRLTVL.

This chain links TRBV6-1 with TRBJ2-1; possibly TRBD2 for D (6 bases). CDR1 and CDR2 (germline): MNHNS, SASEGT. Deletions cut 6 bases from V and 8 bases from J, with 20 bases between. There are 15 residues in the CDR3. CDR3 nucleotide sequence: TGTGCCAGCAGCCGATTACGGGCGGGAAACGATGAGCAGTTCTTC. It is translated as CASSRLRAGNDEQFF.

The CDR3 spells CASRPRQQSNEKLFF. In nucleotides, the CDR3 is TGTGCCAGCAGACCCAGACAGCAATCAAATGAAAAACTGTTTTTT. The rearrangement links TRBV2 to TRBJ1-4, with TRBD1 as a possible D gene (5 bases). The CDR3 consists of 15 residues. The V gene lost 6 bases and the J gene lost 5 bases, with 16 bases spanning the gap. Looked up from germline, CDR1 is SNHLY and CDR2 is FYNNEI.

There are many counts of this clonotype. J is TRBJ1-2 and V is TRBV28; 7 bases fit TRBD1. Germline CDR1 reads MDHEN; CDR2 reads SYDVKM. The CDR3 spans 16 residues. Trimming at V came to 1 base and at J to 8 bases, leaving 13 bases not matched to a gene. CDR3 residues: CASSLLNSGQVRGYTF. CDR3 in DNA: TGTGCCAGCAGTTTATTGAATTCTGGACAGGTTCGGGGCTACACCTTC.

V is TRBV6-1 and J is TRBJ2-1; D perhaps matches TRBD1 (5 bases). The CDR3 has 16 amino acids. Trimming pared 6 bases from V and 3 bases from J, leaving 18 bases between. Germline lookup yields CDR1 MNHNS and CDR2 SASEGT. In nucleotides, the CDR3 is TGTGCCAGCAGCCCAGGGCGGCGGCAGGGCTACAATGAGCAGTTCTTC. It yields the protein CASSPGRRQGYNEQFF.

This clonotype was detected only a few times. The V and J genes are TRBV5-5 and TRBJ2-3, with D hard to call. Germline lookup yields CDR1 SGHKS and CDR2 YYEKEE (reference sequence). This CDR3 spans 15 amino acids. With 9 bases removed from V and 0 bases from J, the gap between germline ends came to 17 bases. This CDR3 is CATRSLATSTDTQYF. In DNA, the CDR3 is TGTGCCACCCGGAGTTTAGCTACTAGCACAGATACGCAGTATTTT.

This clonotype appeared many times. The rearrangement links TRBV24-1 to TRBJ2-5; D not resolved. The V end was cut by 4 bases, the J end by 2 bases, with 7 bases between. The CDR3 is 13 amino acids. Germline loops: CDR1 KGHDR, CDR2 SFDVKD. CDR3 in amino acids: CATSESAQETQYF. CDR3 sequence (DNA): TGTGCCACCAGTGAGTCGGCTCAAGAGACCCAGTACTTC.

This clonotype has just a few counts. CDR3 DNA sequence: TGCGCCAGCAGCCAAGTATTCAGGGGGCGGATTGGAAACACCATATATTTT. Protein product: CASSQVFRGRIGNTIYF. The J gene is TRBJ1-3, the V gene TRBV4-1; 8 bases fit TRBD1. Germline CDR1 and CDR2: MGHRA and YSYEKL. Trimming cost V 1 base and J 3 bases; bases outside gene matches: 8. This CDR3 has 17 residues.

This clonotype has ten or more counts. A junction end diverges from the germline sequence, so it may reflect a read error. The chain recombines TRBV3-1 with TRBJ2-4; no clear D. This CDR3 contains 14 residues. Germline CDR1 LGHDT, CDR2 YNNKEL (reference sequence). The DNA of the CDR3 is TGTGCCAGCAGCCCCCCAGCTGCCAGAAACATTCAGTACTTC. It encodes CASSPPAARNIQYF.

The V gene is TRBV5-1, the J gene TRBJ2-1, with D perhaps being TRBD1 or TRBD2 (5 bases each). Between the trimmed V and J ends, which lost 0 bases and 3 bases, there was a span of 13 bases. The CDR3 runs 16 residues. The germline CDR1 and CDR2 sequences are SGHRS and YFSETQ. The CDR3 reads CASSLGRGPLYNEQFF. In nucleotides, the CDR3 is TGCGCCAGCAGCTTGGGTCGGGGCCCCCTCTACAATGAGCAGTTCTTC.